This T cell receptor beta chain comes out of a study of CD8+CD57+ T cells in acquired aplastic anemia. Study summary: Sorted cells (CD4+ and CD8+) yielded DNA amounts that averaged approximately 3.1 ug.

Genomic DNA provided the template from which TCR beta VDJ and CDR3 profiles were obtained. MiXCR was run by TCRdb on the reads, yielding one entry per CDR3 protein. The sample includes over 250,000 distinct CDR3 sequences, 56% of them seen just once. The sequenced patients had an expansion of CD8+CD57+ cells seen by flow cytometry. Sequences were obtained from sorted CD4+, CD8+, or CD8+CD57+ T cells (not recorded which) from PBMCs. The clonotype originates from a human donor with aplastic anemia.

CDR3 protein: CASSLGKAGYGYTF. CDR3 DNA: TGTGCCAGCAGTTTAGGGAAAGCGGGCTATGGCTACACCTTC. V usage is TRBV27 and J usage is TRBJ1-2, with D uncertain. V lost 2 bases, J lost 4 bases, and 11 bases lay in between. Germline V gives CDR1 MNHEY, CDR2 SMNVEV (reference sequence). CDR3 length: 14 residues.